A single sample gave rise to the 5 T cell receptor beta chains below, sequenced in a study of blood T cell repertoires in COVID-19. Produced via immunoSEQ multiplex PCR; TCRdb's table is partial and in-frame only. The repertoire consists of roughly 150,000 clones, with approximately 86% occurring once and the leading ten covering about 6.9%. Sequenced: peripheral blood. The receptor source for this set is a man older than 75 with COVID-19, enrolled during active disease.

The CDR3, as DNA: TGCGCCAGCAGCAGTCCGGGACAGGGAAATGAAAAACTGTTTTTT. It encodes CASSSPGQGNEKLFF. This chain uses TRBV5-1 with TRBJ1-4, with TRBD1 matching 9 bases. The trim removed 4 bases at V and 5 bases at J, leaving 6 bases unmatched. This CDR3 contains 15 residues. The germline CDR1 and CDR2 sequences are SGHRS and YFSETQ.

V gene TRBV7-3 combines with J gene TRBJ2-7; D is perhaps TRBD1 (7 bases). The V gene's germline CDR1 is SGHTA and CDR2 FQGTGA. V lost 1 base and J lost 3, with 13 bases in between. This CDR3 comprises 15 residues. The CDR3 sequence: CASSLRGGGGYEQYF. CDR3 DNA sequence: TGTGCCAGCAGCTTAAGAGGAGGGGGCGGCTACGAGCAGTACTTC. Together with reference TRBV7-3 and TRBJ2-7, the CDR3 gives the full variable domain: GAGVSQTPSNKVTEKGKYVELRCDPISGHTALYWYRQSLGQGPEFLIYFQGTGAADDSGLPNDRFFAVRPEGSVSTLKIQRTERGDSAVYLCASSLRGGGGYEQYFGPGTRLTVT.

This clone was counted between two and nine times. The chain carries TRBV2 and TRBJ2-5; 7 bases line up with TRBD2. The ends lost 4 bases at V and 4 bases at J; junction bases unmatched: 3. CDR1 is SNHLY and CDR2 is FYNNEI in the germline V gene. The CDR3 has 13 amino acids. The CDR3 region is CASSGGRGETQYF. The CDR3 coding sequence is TGTGCCAGCAGTGGGGGGAGGGGAGAGACCCAGTACTTC.

This chain links TRBV3-1 (or the pseudogene TRBV3-2) with TRBJ1-1, with D unclear. The CDR3 length is 15 residues. Germline assignment: CDR1 LGHDT and CDR2 YNNKEL (reference sequence). The V end lost 1 base, the J end lost 4 bases, and 13 bases lay between the germline ends. The CDR3 coding sequence is TGTGCCAGCAGCCAAGGATCCCCGGGGAGCACTGAAGCTTTCTTT. Translation gives CASSQGSPGSTEAFF.

J is TRBJ1-5 and V is TRBV21-1; TRBD1 was called by the table and not checked on the DNA. TRBV21-1 is termed a pseudogene. The CDR3 sequence is 20 residues long. The CDR3 bases are TGTGCCAGCAGCAAATATCACAGGGGGCCCTTGTCGTATAGCAATCAGCCCCAGCATTTT. This sequence encodes CASSKYHRGPLSYSNQPQHF.